The clone carrying this T cell receptor (beta chain) was detected only once. Its antigen is undetermined. Sequenced by immunoSEQ multiplex PCR; TCRdb stores in-frame clones only, minus some. The data hold about 390,000 clones, with roughly nine tenths observed a single time. CDR1 and CDR2 (germline): LNHNV, YYDKDF (reference sequence). CDR3 length equals 15 residues. Trimming cost V 5 bases and J 5 bases; bases outside gene matches: 11. This record comes from a study of Ad26.COV2.S vaccination and SARS-CoV-2 variants. The wider study: In the COV1001 trial, the donor was in the Ad26.COV2.S arm. Participants got Ad26.COV2.S intramuscularly, once or twice 56 days apart.

Study-wide results and caveats: Total T cell responses may have been underestimated by the TCR breadth and depth analyses.

As to treatment: over 15 received Ad26.COV2.S at low or high dose, single or two shots; about five received placebo; per-sample allocation not given. The investigators took samples on day 63 after the first vaccine or placebo injection. The sequence was obtained from a person aged 18 to 65 who received the Ad26.COV2.S COVID-19 vaccine or a placebo. The sample was peripheral blood, taken in a trial of Ad26.COV2.S vaccine versus placebo. The genes are TRBV15 and TRBJ2-5; 7 positions match TRBD1. The CDR3 spells CATSPQGGAGETQYF. DNA for the CDR3: TGTGCCACCAGCCCCCAAGGGGGCGCAGGGGAGACCCAGTACTTC.